This T cell receptor (beta chain) was recovered during a study of blood T cell repertoires in COVID-19 (dated by TCRdb to about 2020). In terms of the full investigation: The collaborator samples originated in the United States, Italy and Spain and spanned the acute and convalescent phases of COVID-19. The repertoires were released in a freely available public database intended as a resource for research on the immune response to SARS-CoV-2. Where available, HLA class I and class II types were obtained from metadata supplied by the sample provider rather than from assay-based typing. A de-identified subject ID, COVID-19 status, age in years and sex were almost always included in the sample metadata. Deeply sampled blood TCRbeta repertoires from subjects exposed to, actively infected with, or recovered from COVID-19 were included in the dataset. The prospective study material was composed of cDNA or gDNA derived from T cells, B-cell-depleted T cells, or PBMCs. Samples were obtained from the ongoing ImmuneRACE study (first 160 participants) and from approximately 1,200 subjects provided by 6 global collaborators.

A note on this clone: Its target antigen remains unknown. Nothing much larger sits one base from this clone, and base qualities are not available.

Whole blood was collected in K2EDTA tubes by collaborating institutions according to the institutions' own protocols. Collaborator samples were shipped for TCRbeta analysis as frozen whole blood, isolated PBMCs, or DNA extracted from either sample type. CDR1 SGHRS and CDR2 YFSETQ were looked up in the germline V gene. V was cut back by 5 bases and J by 0 bases, leaving a gap of 15 bases between them. From the cysteine through the phenylalanine, the CDR3 covers 16 amino acids. Only the CDR3 part of the read is kept: 48 bases, read in frame from the first base. TCRbeta CDR3 regions were amplified from genomic DNA by means of the immunoSEQ Assay, a bias-controlled multiplex PCR. The authors' pipeline ran thus. Nucleated cell counts per sample were estimated from amplification of reference gene primers within the assay. To quantify the absolute abundance of each unique TCRbeta CDR3 rearrangement, sequence reads were collapsed and filtered. For each sample, productive Simpson clonality was calculated as the square root of Simpson's diversity index over productive rearrangements. Imported from immuneACCESS, the table was reduced by TCRdb to in-frame sequences with V and J called. These copies leave out some clones; in studies compared against another copy, an unresolved V gene accounts for under half, and the cause of the remainder is not known. D and trimming were read from the DNA, whereas the V and J calls and clone size are those reported in that table. The sample table shows more than 250,000 clones, and 80% to 90% are seen once. 1% of the sample rests with the top ten.

Overall results and qualifications from the work: The quantity of clinical and demographic metadata differed by source and by participant and was supplied without curation.

This receptor was obtained from a man aged 45-65 years with active or convalescent COVID-19. The sequencing input was peripheral blood. Recombination linked TRBV5-1 to TRBJ1-3, with TRBD1 perhaps the D gene, on 5 matching bases. At the DNA level, the sequence is TGCGCCAGCAGACCGGGACGGACTAGCTCTGGAAACACCATATATTTT. Its protein reads: CASRPGRTSSGNTIYF. The full variable domain, with segments outside the CDR3 supplied by the reference TRBV5-1 and TRBJ1-3 proteins, appears as KAGVTQTPRYLIKTRGQQVTLSCSPISGHRSVSWYQQTPGQGLQFLFEYFSETQRNKGNFPGRFSGRQFSNSRSEMNVSTLELGDSALYLCASRPGRTSSGNTIYFGEGSWLTVV.